The T cell receptor (beta chain) under discussion was sequenced for a study of blood T cell repertoires in COVID-19. Sequencing was performed with immunoSEQ multiplex PCR; in TCRdb, only in-frame clones are kept and a portion is missing. This sample has roughly 360,000 clones, with around nine tenths found just once. The clonotype was recovered from a woman aged 25 to 39 with acute COVID-19. Sample: PBMCs or T cells enriched from blood (not recorded which).

Written as DNA, the CDR3 is TGCGCCAGCAGCAGAAGCCCGTCAGGGGCAGATACGCAGTATTTT. It yields the protein CASSRSPSGADTQYF. V gene TRBV5-1 combines with J gene TRBJ2-3; D might be TRBD1 (6 bases). CDR3 length: 15 residues. Between the trimmed V and J ends, which lost 4 bases and 4 bases, there was a span of 16 bases. Germline V gene sequence: CDR1 SGHRS, CDR2 YFSETQ.